The 23 T cell receptor beta chains below come from one sample, sequenced in a study of regulatory T cells in long-lasting Graves disease. Time point noted: persistent/refractory GD, antithyroid drugs over 5 years with positive TRAb. PBMC RNA served as the TCR library source. Building of the TCR beta libraries involved iRepertoire HTBI primers and Arm-PCR of CDR3 regions. TCRdb fed the multiplex PCR reads into MiXCR, producing one record per CDR3 protein. The sample has 400,000 to 450,000 distinct CDR3 sequences, less than 25% seen once. Sequenced here: peripheral blood mononuclear cells (PBMCs), sampled when the disease was refractory, from a patient treated with antithyroid drugs. The receptors originated from a female donor with Graves disease.

The sample holds many counts of this clonotype. The V gene is TRBV7-9, the J gene TRBJ2-7, with 12 bases that match TRBD2. Germline V lookup: CDR1 SEHNR, CDR2 FQNEAQ (reference sequence). The CDR3 is 15 residues long. V gave up 5 bases and J gave up 6 bases; unmatched junction bases: 8. CDR3 sequence reads: CASSNGTSGFPEQYF. DNA for the CDR3: TGTGCCAGCAGCAACGGGACTAGCGGGTTCCCCGAGCAGTACTTC. The full variable domain, in which reference TRBV7-9 and TRBJ2-7 provide the parts outside the CDR3, is DTGVSQNPRHKITKRGQNVTFRCDPISEHNRLYWYRQTLGQGPEFLTYFQNEAQLEKSRLLSDRFSAERPKGSFSTLEIQRTEQGDSAMYLCASSNGTSGFPEQYFGPGTRLTVT.

J is TRBJ2-2 and V is TRBV19; 8 bases match TRBD2. The CDR3 contains 14 residues. The trim removed 6 bases at V and 5 bases at J, leaving 5 bases unmatched. The germline CDR1 and CDR2 sequences are LNHDA and SQIVND (reference sequence). The CDR3 loop reads CASRPGGSTGELFF. The CDR3 bases are TGTGCCAGTAGACCGGGAGGGTCGACCGGGGAGCTGTTTTTT. Filled out from reference TRBV19 and TRBJ2-2, the complete variable domain reads DGGITQSPKYLFRKEGQNVTLSCEQNLNHDAMYWYRQDPGQGLRLIYYSQIVNDFQKGDIAEGYSVSREKKESFPLTVTSAQKNPTAFYLCASRPGGSTGELFFGEGSRLTVL.

This clonotype is judged medium-sized. The chain couples TRBV28 to TRBJ1-1; 8 bases are shared with TRBD1. The CDR3 extends over 16 amino acids. Germline trimming cut 7 bases from V and 4 bases from J; bases unmatched to any gene: 14. Germline CDR1 is MDHEN and CDR2 is SYDVKM. The CDR3 coding sequence is TGTGCCAGCATCCGCGCGGTGGACAGGGCGAGCACTGAAGCTTTCTTT. Translation: CASIRAVDRASTEAFF.

This clonotype has just a few counts. This chain connects TRBV6-1 to TRBJ1-4; maybe TRBD1 (5 bases). Germline V lookup: CDR1 MNHNS, CDR2 SASEGT. V was trimmed by 7 bases and J by 5 bases, leaving 14 bases between them. The CDR3 runs to 14 residues. The CDR3 coding sequence is TGTGCCAGCAACCAAGACAGACCCAATGAAAAACTGTTTTTT. Its protein product is CASNQDRPNEKLFF.

This clonotype has just a few counts. The chain couples TRBV9 to TRBJ1-1; D remains ambiguous. Germline values: CDR1 SGDLS, CDR2 YYNGEE. The CDR3 sequence is 14 residues long. V was shortened by 0 bases and J by 0 bases, with 6 bases between the two germline ends. CDR3 sequence: CASSVGSLNTEAFF. CDR3 nucleotides: TGTGCCAGCAGCGTAGGGAGCTTGAACACTGAAGCTTTCTTT.

The chain carries TRBV27 and TRBJ2-7; D not certain. The germline V and J ends were trimmed by 10 bases and 0 bases, with 13 bases remaining between them. This CDR3 contains 13 residues. Looked up from germline, CDR1 is MNHEY and CDR2 is SMNVEV (reference sequence). CDR3 amino acids: CATGVGRSYEQYF. The CDR3 nucleotides are TGTGCCACCGGCGTTGGCCGCTCCTACGAGCAGTACTTC.

This clonotype was detected ten times or more. This sequence joins TRBV5-1 and TRBJ1-4; D gene ambiguous. With 3 bases removed from V and 5 bases from J, the gap between germline ends came to 11 bases. Germline CDR1 reads SGHRS; CDR2 reads YFSETQ. This CDR3 comprises 14 residues. CDR3 loop: CASSSANPNEKLFF. The CDR3 bases are TGCGCCAGCAGCTCAGCAAACCCGAATGAAAAACTGTTTTTT.

Only a few counts were recorded for this clonotype. The chain carries TRBV11-2 and TRBJ2-2; a weak D match, TRBD1 (5 bases). The CDR3 covers 15 residues. Trimming shortened V by 0 bases and J by 3 bases, and 8 bases separated the two germline ends. The germline V gene has CDR1 SGHAT and CDR2 FQNNGV. The CDR3 nucleotides read TGTGCCAGCAGCTTAGATGCAGGGTACACCGGGGAGCTGTTTTTT. Its protein product is CASSLDAGYTGELFF.

This clonotype was counted only a few times. This sequence joins TRBV7-9 and TRBJ2-7; 11 nucleotides match TRBD2. The V gene's germline CDR1 is SEHNR and CDR2 FQNEAQ (reference sequence). The CDR3 consists of 16 residues. The junction had 11 bases not matched to a gene; V was cut back by 4 bases and J by 6 bases. The chain's CDR3 is CASSSTQLAGVSEQYF. The CDR3 bases are TGTGCCAGCAGCTCAACTCAACTAGCGGGAGTAAGCGAGCAGTACTTC.

This clonotype has more than one count but fewer than ten. V usage is TRBV6-2 or TRBV6-3 and J usage is TRBJ1-1; D is unclear. The CDR3 runs to 13 residues. Trimming removed 6 bases at V and 1 base at J, with 9 bases between. Germline loops: CDR1 MNHEY, CDR2 SVGEGT. CDR3 sequence reads: CASSVNRNTEAFF. The CDR3 DNA is TGTGCCAGCAGCGTTAACAGGAACACTGAAGCTTTCTTT.

The table lists this clonotype with many counts. V usage is TRBV28 and J usage is TRBJ2-5; 16 nucleotides line up with TRBD2. This CDR3 contains 17 residues. The ends lost 5 bases at V and 5 bases at J; junction bases unmatched: 8. Looked up from germline, CDR1 is MDHEN and CDR2 is SYDVKM. CDR3 bases: TGTGCCAGCAGTGTACCGGGACTAGCGGGAGGGTCTGAGACCCAGTACTTC. Translation gives CASSVPGLAGGSETQYF.

The gene calls are TRBV20-1 and TRBJ2-7; D not certain. Trimming left V 3 bases short and J 5 bases short, with 8 bases between. There are 11 residues in the CDR3. Germline V gene sequence: CDR1 DFQATT, CDR2 SNEGSKA (reference sequence). In DNA, the CDR3 is TGCAGTGCTAGTATGGCCCACGAGCAGTACTTC. Amino acids: CSASMAHEQYF.

This clonotype has a count of ten or more. The gene calls are TRBV11-2 and TRBJ1-4; 8 nucleotides line up with TRBD1. This CDR3 has 15 amino acids. Germline V gene lookup returns CDR1 SGHAT and CDR2 FQNNGV. V was pared by 5 bases and J by 8 bases, with 10 bases of the junction left unmatched. The CDR3 DNA follows: TGTGCCAGCAGCGTCGACCAGGGGGCCTACGAAAAACTGTTTTTT. Its translation: CASSVDQGAYEKLFF. Drawing the rest from reference TRBV11-2 and TRBJ1-4, the complete variable domain is EAGVAQSPRYKIIEKRQSVAFWCNPISGHATLYWYQQILGQGPKLLIQFQNNGVVDDSQLPKDRFSAERLKGVDSTLKIQPAKLEDSAVYLCASSVDQGAYEKLFFGSGTQLSVL.

This clonotype was seen a handful of times. This chain connects TRBV5-1 to TRBJ2-2; either TRBD1 or TRBD2 may fit D (5 bases each). Trimming took 5 bases from V and 4 from J, leaving 9 bases between them. The CDR3 sequence is 13 residues long. Germline CDR1 SGHRS, CDR2 YFSETQ. The CDR3 bases are TGCGCCAGCAGGAGGGGATCCACCGGGGAGCTGTTTTTT. Its protein is CASRRGSTGELFF.

The CDR3 DNA follows: TGTGCCAGCAGACTCATCTCTGGAAACACCATATATTTT. The encoded protein is CASRLISGNTIYF. The chain has TRBV6-1 and TRBJ1-3; D unresolved. CDR1 and CDR2 (germline): MNHNS, SASEGT. Trimming cost V 6 bases and J 0 bases, with 6 bases left between them. The CDR3 runs 13 residues.

This clonotype was detected ten times or more. The chain employs TRBV28 and TRBJ2-5; a weak D match, TRBD2 (6 bases). The CDR3 runs 16 residues. V was shortened by 5 bases and J by 4 bases, with 20 bases between the two germline ends. The V gene's germline CDR1 is MDHEN and CDR2 SYDVKM. The CDR3 is CASSPPRLGQGETQYF. The CDR3 region has the DNA TGTGCCAGCAGTCCCCCTCGACTAGGGCAGGGAGAGACCCAGTACTTC.

A few counts support this clonotype. The chain recombines TRBV12-3 or TRBV12-4 with TRBJ1-1, with D perhaps TRBD1 (5 bases). The CDR3 covers 13 residues. V lost 5 bases, J lost 3 bases, and 10 bases lay in between. The CDR3 is CASSPKGYTEAFF. CDR3 nucleotide sequence: TGTGCCAGCAGTCCGAAGGGGTACACTGAAGCTTTCTTT.

This clonotype was detected a few times. The rearrangement uses TRBV6-1 and TRBJ2-7, with a possible D match to TRBD2 (5 bases). The V end lost 6 bases, the J end lost 7 bases, and 22 bases lay between the germline ends. The CDR3 spans 15 residues. CDR1 is MNHNS and CDR2 is SASEGT in the germline V gene. CDR3 bases: TGTGCCAGCAGCCGAAACGGGATACGGGGTCATGAGCAGTACTTC. Translating it yields CASSRNGIRGHEQYF.

This clonotype has more than one count but fewer than ten. The genes are TRBV6-1 and TRBJ2-7, with a tentative D call TRBD2 (6 bases). Per germline, CDR1 MNHNS and CDR2 SASEGT. The CDR3 is 15 residues long. The V and J ends lost 7 bases and 0 bases respectively, with 16 bases between them. The CDR3, as DNA: TGTGCCAGCACCTTAGCGGCCAGTAGCTCCTACGAGCAGTACTTC. Translating it yields CASTLAASSSYEQYF.

This clonotype was seen ten or more times. J is TRBJ1-2 and V is TRBV2, with 9 nucleotides matching TRBD1. Looked up from germline, CDR1 is SNHLY and CDR2 is FYNNEI. CDR3 length equals 14 residues. V lost 6 bases to trimming and J lost 7 bases; unmatched junction nucleotides: 9. CDR3: CASSRDRVSSGYTF. In nucleotides, the CDR3 is TGTGCCAGCAGCAGGGACAGGGTCTCTTCTGGCTACACCTTC.

This clonotype was detected ten times or more. V is TRBV6-1 and J is TRBJ2-7, with D possibly being TRBD1 (5 bases). The CDR3 length is 12 residues. Germline CDR1 MNHNS, CDR2 SASEGT. V dropped 6 bases and J dropped 3 bases, with 9 bases sitting between them. The CDR3 DNA sequence: TGTGCCAGCAGGGCCCAGGGCTACGAGCAGTACTTC. This codes for CASRAQGYEQYF.

This clonotype has more than one count but fewer than ten. The chain combines TRBV12-3 or TRBV12-4 with TRBJ2-1; either TRBD1 or TRBD2 may fit D (6 bases each). There are 13 residues in the CDR3. The V gene lost 3 bases and the J gene lost 9 bases, with 12 bases spanning the gap. CDR3 in amino acids: CASSLRGAGEQFF. CDR3 DNA: TGTGCCAGCAGTTTGAGGGGGGCAGGTGAGCAGTTCTTC.

This clonotype occurred many times. This chain joins TRBV7-3 and TRBJ1-1; D is undetermined. The CDR3 has 14 amino acids. Germline values: CDR1 SGHTA, CDR2 FQGTGA. Trimming left V 4 bases short and J 1 base short, with 10 bases between. The CDR3 nucleotides read TGTGCCAGCAGCTCAAACCTGGCGAACACTGAAGCTTTCTTT. It is translated as CASSSNLANTEAFF.